This T cell receptor (beta chain) came from a study of T cell changes during pregnancy in multiple sclerosis. Libraries were prepared by immunoSEQ multiplex PCR; TCRdb keeps only in-frame clonotypes and omits some of them. This table holds about 53,000 clones, nearly 95% found once. CDR1 and CDR2 (germline): WNHNN, SYGVQD (reference sequence). V lost 3 bases to trimming and J lost 3 bases, with 11 bases between them. The CDR3 spans 14 residues. The sequence was obtained from a female donor with multiple sclerosis, enrolled in a pregnancy study. The source was CD4+ T cells from peripheral blood mononuclear cells, collected in the third trimester of pregnancy. J is TRBJ1-1 and V is TRBV10-1, with TRBD1 as a possible D gene (5 bases). This chain's CDR3 is CASSDRGYHTEAFF. In nucleotides, the CDR3 is TGCGCCAGCAGTGACCGGGGGTACCACACTGAAGCTTTCTTT.